One and the same sample provided the 27 T cell receptor beta chains below, sequenced in a study of low-dose radiotherapy and immunotherapy resistance in tumors. Time point specified: after trial treatment. Treatment: LDRT plus nivolumab, ipilimumab, low-dose cyclophosphamide and aspirin (RACIN trial). TRAV- and TRBV-specific primers, spanning alpha and beta chains, primed first-strand cDNA. The authors ran roughly 20 PCR cycles to amplify TCRs with a constant-region primer and V-primer adapter. One entry per CDR3 protein, called by TCRdb with MiXCR from the reads. The sample gives 95,000 to 100,000 distinct CDR3 sequences, less than 25% of which show up once; 4.1% is in the top ten. The sequencing here drew on PBMCs, taken after low-dose radiotherapy plus immunotherapy. These receptors were collected from a male donor with prostate cancer.

This clonotype appeared many times. The rearrangement joins TRBV29-1 to TRBJ1-6; 9 bases line up with TRBD1. V dropped 6 bases and J dropped 8; count of bases not matched to a gene: 8. Germline V lookup: CDR1 SQVTM, CDR2 ANQGSEA. This CDR3 has 14 amino acids. The CDR3 DNA sequence: TGCAGCGTCAGCCAGGACAGGGGAGATTCACCCCTCCACTTT. It codes for CSVSQDRGDSPLHF.

This clonotype occurred many times. The chain uses TRBV5-1 and TRBJ1-3; D gene ambiguous. Germline V gene lookup returns CDR1 SGHRS and CDR2 YFSETQ. This CDR3 contains 15 residues. V dropped 4 bases and J dropped 0 bases, with 11 bases sitting between them. The CDR3 spells CASSPTANSGNTIYF. The CDR3, as DNA: TGCGCCAGCAGCCCTACAGCAAACTCTGGAAACACCATATATTTT.

Many counts were recorded for this clonotype. The CDR3 DNA reads as TGTGCCAGCACTGAGGGGGCGCGGGCGAACACTGAAGCTTTCTTT. It is translated as CASTEGARANTEAFF. This chain uses TRBV2 with TRBJ1-1; TRBD1 aligns across 7 bases. Germline assignment: CDR1 SNHLY and CDR2 FYNNEI. The V segment lost 7 bases and the J segment 1 base; nucleotides outside the gene matches: 9. The CDR3 is made up of 15 amino acids.

This clonotype has ten or more counts. The genes are TRBV7-2 and TRBJ1-1, with D uncertain. CDR3 length equals 14 residues. Trimming cost V 5 bases and J 8 bases, with 18 bases left between them. From germline, CDR1 is SGHTA and CDR2 FQGNSA. The CDR3 region is CASSKLSEALEAFF. Written as DNA, the CDR3 is TGTGCCAGCAGCAAACTATCCGAGGCCTTAGAAGCTTTCTTT. The full variable domain, its missing parts supplied by reference TRBV7-2 and TRBJ1-1, is GAGVSQSPSNKVTEKGKDVELRCDPISGHTALYWYRQSLGQGLEFLIYFQGNSAPDKSGLPSDRFSAERTGGSVSTLTIQRTQQEDSAVYLCASSKLSEALEAFFGQGTRLTVV.

About this clonotype itself: It is likely a read error: a sequence one base away is far more abundant. In nucleotides, the CDR3 is TGTGCCAGCAAATCCACCTTGAGTGAGCAGTACTTC. It translates to CASKSTLSEQYF. V gene TRBV9 combines with J gene TRBJ2-7; D not certain. V was pared by 6 bases and J by 7 bases, with 14 bases between. The CDR3 sequence is 12 residues long. Per the germline V gene, CDR1 is SGDLS and CDR2 is YYNGEE.

This clonotype was counted ten times or more. The genes are TRBV5-1 and TRBJ2-3; 7 bases align to TRBD2. There are 17 residues in the CDR3. CDR1 and CDR2 (germline): SGHRS, YFSETQ. V was clipped by 0 bases and J by 2 bases; unmatched bases: 9. CDR3 sequence (DNA): TGCGCCAGCAGCTTGGGTTTCAGCGGGGTGATCACAGATACGCAGTATTTT. It is translated as CASSLGFSGVITDTQYF.

This clonotype was seen a handful of times. The rearrangement uses TRBV27 and TRBJ2-7, with 9 bases fitting TRBD1. Germline CDR1 and CDR2: MNHEY and SMNVEV (reference sequence). V was pared by 3 bases and J by 2 bases, with 14 bases of the junction left unmatched. This CDR3 spans 18 amino acids. The CDR3, as DNA: TGTGCCAGCAGTTTTAGGACAGGGGCGGCTAGCGGTCCCTACGAGCAGTACTTC. Encoded protein: CASSFRTGAASGPYEQYF.

There are many counts of this clonotype. The chain uses TRBV20-1 and TRBJ2-3; D is uncertain. This CDR3 contains 14 residues. Germline CDR1 and CDR2: DFQATT and SNEGSKA (reference sequence). Trimming left V 3 bases short and J 4 bases short, with 14 bases between. The DNA of the CDR3 is TGCAGTGCTAGTGGGGTGAGCGTGGCAGATACGCAGTATTTT. This encodes CSASGVSVADTQYF.

This clonotype was seen at least ten times. V gene TRBV7-2 combines with J gene TRBJ2-3; unclear D gene. This CDR3 has 15 amino acids. CDR1 is SGHTA, CDR2 FQGNSA, per germline. Trimming removed 3 bases from V and 2 bases from J, with 12 bases in between. CDR3 sequence reads: CASSFKAEDTDTQYF. The CDR3 DNA reads TGTGCCAGCAGCTTCAAGGCAGAAGACACAGATACGCAGTATTTT.

This clonotype has at least ten counts. The CDR3 bases are TGCGCCAGCAGCCCGTCCCAAGAGGGCGGGGAGCTGTTTTTT. Amino acid sequence: CASSPSQEGGELFF. The rearrangement links TRBV5-1 to TRBJ2-2; possibly TRBD2 for D (5 bases). CDR1 and CDR2 (germline): SGHRS, YFSETQ. The CDR3 runs 14 residues. V shed 4 bases and J shed 7 bases, with 14 bases lying between them. Full variable domain (outside the CDR3, taken from reference TRBV5-1 and TRBJ2-2): KAGVTQTPRYLIKTRGQQVTLSCSPISGHRSVSWYQQTPGQGLQFLFEYFSETQRNKGNFPGRFSGRQFSNSRSEMNVSTLELGDSALYLCASSPSQEGGELFFGEGSRLTVL.

This clonotype was seen many times. The rearrangement joins TRBV24-1 to TRBJ2-3; 10 bases line up with TRBD1. Germline V gene data show CDR1 as KGHDR and CDR2 as SFDVKD. V was pared by 10 bases and J by 6 bases, with 3 bases of the junction left unmatched. The CDR3 is 12 amino acids. The CDR3 loop reads CATGDRGDTQYF. The CDR3 region has the DNA TGTGCCACAGGGGACAGGGGTGATACGCAGTATTTT.

J is TRBJ2-7 and V is TRBV6-2 or TRBV6-3; D possibly uses TRBD1 or TRBD2 (6 bases each). This CDR3 has 19 residues. V was clipped by 5 bases and J by 3 bases, with 29 bases between them. The germline CDR1 and CDR2 sequences are MNHEY and SVGEGT. CDR3 nucleotides: TGTGCCAGCAGTGAAGCGACTCCCTACAGGGAGGTGGGGGGCTACGAGCAGTACTTC. It is translated as CASSEATPYREVGGYEQYF.

This clonotype has a count of ten or more. V and J are TRBV7-9 and TRBJ1-1; D not certain. The germline gives CDR1 SEHNR, CDR2 FQNEAQ (reference sequence). The CDR3 contains 13 residues. Trimming took 2 bases from V and 5 from J, leaving 9 bases between them. The CDR3, as DNA: TGTGCCAGCAGCTTATCGTCCGTAACTGAAGCTTTCTTT. It is translated as CASSLSSVTEAFF.

V and J are TRBV12-3 or TRBV12-4 and TRBJ1-2, with TRBD1 matching over 7 bases. V shed 7 bases, J shed 3 bases, and the junction held 5 bases outside the gene matches. The CDR3 is made up of 13 amino acids. The chain's CDR3 is CASTPDRDYGYTF. The CDR3 DNA sequence: TGTGCCAGCACCCCCGACAGGGACTATGGCTACACCTTC.

Ten or more counts support this clonotype. V usage is TRBV5-1 and J usage is TRBJ2-3; D is perhaps TRBD2 (6 bases). CDR3 size: 13 residues. With 4 bases removed from V and 10 bases from J, the gap between germline ends came to 16 bases. CDR1 and CDR2 (germline): SGHRS, YFSETQ. The CDR3 region has the DNA TGCGCCAGCAGCCTCAGGACCGGGACTTCGCAGTATTTT. It yields the protein CASSLRTGTSQYF. The full variable domain, its missing parts supplied by reference TRBV5-1 and TRBJ2-3, is KAGVTQTPRYLIKTRGQQVTLSCSPISGHRSVSWYQQTPGQGLQFLFEYFSETQRNKGNFPGRFSGRQFSNSRSEMNVSTLELGDSALYLCASSLRTGTSQYFGPGTRLTVL.

Details on this clonotype: A far larger clone lies a single base away; this is likely a read error. The chain combines TRBV24-1 with TRBJ2-7; D may be TRBD1 (6 bases). The CDR3 is made up of 13 amino acids. The V and J ends lost 11 bases and 6 bases respectively, with 19 bases between them. Germline CDR1 is KGHDR and CDR2 is SFDVKD. The CDR3 loop is CASSYGGRSEQYF. The CDR3 DNA reads TGTGCCAGCTCCTATGGGGGCCGGTCCGAGCAGTACTTC.

This clonotype has a single count. An end of the junction does not agree with germline; a read error may underlie this. This chain links TRBV19 with TRBJ1-1; TRBD1 might be the D (5 bases). This CDR3 comprises 13 residues. CDR1 LNHDA and CDR2 SQIVND come from the germline V gene (reference sequence). CDR3 in DNA: TGTGCCAGTTTCAGGCGGGAGGACACTGAAGCTTACTTT. Translated: CASFRREDTEAYF.

The chain uses TRBV28 and TRBJ2-7; D gene unclear. Trimming left V 5 bases short and J 9 bases short, with 20 bases between. CDR3 length: 14 residues. Germline CDR1 MDHEN, CDR2 SYDVKM. The CDR3 loop reads CASSTRTAKIGQYF. CDR3 coding DNA: TGTGCCAGCAGTACCCGGACGGCGAAAATAGGGCAGTACTTC.

CDR3 in amino acids: CAWTNGGEQFF. The DNA for the CDR3 is TGTGCCTGGACTAATGGCGGTGAGCAGTTCTTC. The chain uses TRBV30 and TRBJ2-1, with no clear D. The CDR3 totals 11 residues. The V and J ends lost 4 bases and 9 bases respectively, with 10 bases between them. CDR1 GTSNPN and CDR2 SVGIG come from the germline V gene (reference sequence).

Comment on this clonotype: One end of the junction fails to match germline, which may point to a read error. Here the CDR3 reads CVSSDADEQFF. DNA of the CDR3: TGTGTCAGCAGTGACGCGGATGAGCAGTTCTTC. This rearrangement joins TRBV6-1 to TRBJ2-1; D gene ambiguous. Germline V gene data show CDR1 as MNHNS and CDR2 as SASEGT. CDR3 length equals 11 residues.

Concerning this clonotype: A far larger clone is one nucleotide away, so this likely arose from a read error. This chain connects TRBV4-2 to TRBJ2-7; TRBD2 matches 10 bases. With 0 bases clipped from V and 7 bases from J, the junction kept 21 bases outside the gene matches. The V gene's germline CDR1 is LGHNA and CDR2 YNFKEQ. The length of the CDR3 is 20 residues. The CDR3 DNA reads TGTGCCAGCAGCCAAGATCCGTTAAGCGGGGGGGGACGCCCTGTGGATGAGCAGTACTTC. Protein: CASSQDPLSGGGRPVDEQYF.

This clonotype was seen at least ten times. This chain uses TRBV3-1 with TRBJ1-1; maybe TRBD1 (6 bases). The V gene's germline CDR1 is LGHDT and CDR2 YNNKEL (reference sequence). Trimming shortened V by 4 bases and J by 4 bases, and 10 bases separated the two germline ends. The CDR3 contains 13 residues. The CDR3 here is CASSPSGATEAFF. The CDR3 DNA is TGTGCCAGCAGCCCCTCGGGGGCCACTGAAGCTTTCTTT.

This clonotype was seen repeatedly, ten times or more. The V gene is TRBV18, the J gene TRBJ1-2, with D uncertain. V was trimmed by 0 bases and J by 4 bases, leaving 9 bases between them. Germline V CDR1 and CDR2: KGHSH, LQKENI. The CDR3 loop spans 14 amino acids. The CDR3 DNA reads TGTGCCAGCTCACCACCTGTATCTGGCTATGGCTACACCTTC. Translated, it gives CASSPPVSGYGYTF. The full variable domain, its missing parts supplied by reference TRBV18 and TRBJ1-2, is NAGVMQNPRHLVRRRGQEARLRCSPMKGHSHVYWYRQLPEEGLKFMVYLQKENIIDESGMPKERFSAEFPKEGPSILRIQQVVRGDSAAYFCASSPPVSGYGYTFGSGTRLTVV.

This clonotype was counted many times. This chain connects TRBV18 to TRBJ1-3, with D hard to call. The CDR3 is made up of 15 amino acids. Deletions cut 3 bases from V and 2 bases from J, with 11 bases between. CDR1 and CDR2 (germline): KGHSH, LQKENI. The chain's CDR3 is CASSPPRVTGNTIYF. CDR3 coding DNA: TGTGCCAGCTCACCCCCACGCGTTACTGGAAACACCATATATTTT. Full variable domain (missing parts from reference TRBV18 and TRBJ1-3): NAGVMQNPRHLVRRRGQEARLRCSPMKGHSHVYWYRQLPEEGLKFMVYLQKENIIDESGMPKERFSAEFPKEGPSILRIQQVVRGDSAAYFCASSPPRVTGNTIYFGEGSWLTVV.

This clonotype was seen ten or more times. The CDR3 region has the DNA TGCAGTGCTACGAACCCCCGGGACTCGGACTACGAGCAGTACTTC. It translates to CSATNPRDSDYEQYF. V and J are TRBV20-1 and TRBJ2-7; D perhaps matches TRBD2 (6 bases). CDR1 and CDR2 (germline): DFQATT, SNEGSKA (reference sequence). The CDR3 covers 15 residues. V gave up 4 bases and J gave up 3 bases, with 19 bases separating them.

This clonotype came up many times. The chain combines TRBV30 with TRBJ2-5; TRBD1 agrees at 7 bases. The CDR3 is 13 residues long. V shed 2 bases, J shed 4 bases, and the junction held 4 bases outside the gene matches. Germline-derived CDR1 and CDR2 are GTSNPN and SVGIG (reference sequence). In nucleotides, the CDR3 is TGTGCCTGGAGTATACAGGGGCGAGAGACCCAGTACTTC. Translated, it gives CAWSIQGRETQYF.

To note about this clonotype: Given a far larger clone just one base away, this is likely a sequencing read error. This rearrangement joins TRBV6-5 to TRBJ2-3, with 9 bases lining up with TRBD2. There are 16 residues in the CDR3. CDR1 is MNHEY, CDR2 SVGAGI, per germline. V was pared by 5 bases and J by 4 bases, with 10 bases of the junction left unmatched. The CDR3 nucleotides are TGTGCCAGCAGTCACGTGTTGAGCGGGGGGTCAGATACGCAGTATTTT. This sequence encodes CASSHVLSGGSDTQYF.